The next 25 T cell receptor beta chains were all read from a single sample in a study of cytomegalovirus exposure and HLA in healthy donors. PCR amplification relied on 60 Vbeta primers (plus 13 Jbeta primers). Produced via immunoSEQ multiplex PCR; TCRdb's table is partial and in-frame only. The sample has about 170,000 clones, about 79% seen once; the top ten hold around 0.97%. The sample comprised PBMCs. The receptors originated from a woman between 50 and 59 years old in good health and CMV-seropositive.

This clone was seen a few times. V and J are TRBV7-2 and TRBJ2-3; 10 bases match TRBD2. Per germline, CDR1 SGHTA and CDR2 FQGNSA. V dropped 3 bases and J dropped 3; count of bases not matched to a gene: 3. This CDR3 spans 15 amino acids. The CDR3 DNA follows: TGTGCCAGCAGCTTTCTAGCGGGGGTTACAGATACGCAGTATTTT. This codes for CASSFLAGVTDTQYF.

The chain employs TRBV29-1 and TRBJ1-5; 10 bases align to TRBD1. The CDR3 is 14 residues long. The V segment lost 8 bases and the J segment 5 bases; nucleotides outside the gene matches: 9. Germline CDR1 and CDR2: SQVTM and ANQGSEA. CDR3 residues: CSIILGTGDQPQHF. CDR3 DNA sequence: TGCAGCATTATCCTCGGGACAGGGGATCAGCCCCAGCATTTT.

The V and J genes are TRBV5-8 and TRBJ1-6, with a weak D call TRBD1 (5 bases). The germline V gene has CDR1 SGHTS and CDR2 YDEGEE. V dropped 4 bases and J dropped 2 bases, with 10 bases sitting between them. The CDR3 consists of 15 residues. CDR3 nucleotide sequence: TGTGCCAGCAGCACACAGACAGCCTATAATTCACCCCTCCACTTT. Amino acid sequence: CASSTQTAYNSPLHF.

This chain joins TRBV6-1 and TRBJ1-5; 9 nucleotides match TRBD1. V lost 6 bases and J lost 4; bases outside the gene matches: 7. Germline V gene sequence: CDR1 MNHNS, CDR2 SASEGT. The CDR3 is made up of 15 amino acids. The CDR3 loop reads CASRGSGTGNQPQHF. CDR3 nucleotide sequence: TGTGCCAGCAGGGGGTCCGGGACAGGGAATCAGCCCCAGCATTTT.

In its sample, this clone was seen a few times. The chain couples TRBV9 to TRBJ2-3; D gene ambiguous. The CDR3 totals 13 residues. Germline assignment: CDR1 SGDLS and CDR2 YYNGEE. Trimming took 3 bases from V and 2 from J, leaving 7 bases between them. CDR3 protein: CASSASPTDTQYF. The CDR3 DNA reads TGTGCCAGCAGCGCCTCCCCCACAGATACGCAGTATTTT.

This clone has only a few counts. This chain joins TRBV10-3 and TRBJ2-7, with 13 bases that match TRBD2. The V gene's germline CDR1 is ENHRY and CDR2 SYGVKD. The CDR3 consists of 17 residues. V dropped 4 bases and J dropped 2; count of bases not matched to a gene: 8. The CDR3 spells CAISAVTSGRSTYEQYF. The CDR3 DNA reads as TGTGCCATCAGTGCCGTGACTAGCGGGAGGTCGACCTACGAGCAGTACTTC.

The gene calls are TRBV15 and TRBJ2-1; TRBD2 matches at 8 bases. Germline loops: CDR1 LNHNV, CDR2 YYDKDF (reference sequence). The CDR3 is made up of 16 amino acids. Unmatched junction bases numbered 11, after V lost 0 bases and J lost 10 bases. As DNA, the CDR3 is TGTGCCACCAGCAGAGATTTAGGCGGGAGGCAGGGAGAGCAGTTCTTC. It encodes CATSRDLGGRQGEQFF. Variable domain in full (rest from reference TRBV15 and TRBJ2-1): DAMVIQNPRYQVTQFGKPVTLSCSQTLNHNVMYWYQQKSSQAPKLLFHYYDKDFNNEADTPDNFQSRRPNTSFCFLDIRSPGLGDTAMYLCATSRDLGGRQGEQFFGPGTRLTVL.

The V and J genes are TRBV2 and TRBJ2-5; D is possibly TRBD1 (5 bases). The CDR3 contains 11 residues. The ends were cut back, 7 bases at V and 2 bases at J, with 5 bases in the middle. The germline V gene encodes CDR1 SNHLY and CDR2 FYNNEI. CDR3 in amino acids: CASTGQETQYF. The CDR3 DNA follows: TGTGCCAGCACAGGGCAAGAGACCCAGTACTTC. The full variable domain, rest sourced from reference TRBV2 and TRBJ2-5, is EPEVTQTPSHQVTQMGQEVILRCVPISNHLYFYWYRQILGQKVEFLVSFYNNEISEKSEIFDDQFSVERPDGSNFTLKIRSTKLEDSAMYFCASTGQETQYFGPGTRLLVL.

V and J are TRBV9 and TRBJ2-2, with D possibly matching TRBD2 (6 bases). From germline, CDR1 is SGDLS and CDR2 YYNGEE. Trimming took off 0 bases at V and 3 bases at J, with 12 bases between the two ends. CDR3 length: 16 amino acids. CDR3 residues: CASSVGASEHTGELFF. The CDR3 bases are TGTGCCAGCAGCGTAGGGGCTAGCGAACACACCGGGGAGCTGTTTTTT.

The gene calls are TRBV5-1 and TRBJ1-1; tentative D call: TRBD1 (6 bases). CDR1 and CDR2 from the germline V gene are SGHRS and YFSETQ. With 4 bases removed from V and 4 bases from J, the gap between germline ends came to 8 bases. This CDR3 has 12 amino acids. CDR3 protein: CASSQTGTEAFF. The CDR3 coding sequence is TGCGCCAGCAGCCAGACAGGCACTGAAGCTTTCTTT. The full variable domain, completed using reference TRBV5-1 and TRBJ1-1, is KAGVTQTPRYLIKTRGQQVTLSCSPISGHRSVSWYQQTPGQGLQFLFEYFSETQRNKGNFPGRFSGRQFSNSRSEMNVSTLELGDSALYLCASSQTGTEAFFGQGTRLTVV.

This clone was observed a few times. V gene TRBV2 combines with J gene TRBJ1-5, with D possibly TRBD1 on 5 matching bases. The CDR3 is 14 amino acids. The V gene lost 6 bases and the J gene lost 0 bases, with 9 bases spanning the gap. Germline CDR1 SNHLY, CDR2 FYNNEI. The CDR3 loop reads CASRQDYSNQPQHF. DNA for the CDR3: TGTGCCAGCAGACAGGATTATAGCAATCAGCCCCAGCATTTT.

V usage is TRBV10-1 and J usage is TRBJ2-1; D call uncertain. The CDR3 is 15 residues long. V lost 3 bases to trimming and J lost 0 bases, with 9 bases between them. Germline CDR1 reads WNHNN; CDR2 reads SYGVQD (reference sequence). CDR3 coding DNA: TGCGCCAGCAGTGATCCACAAAGCTCCTACAATGAGCAGTTCTTC. It codes for CASSDPQSSYNEQFF.

The chain couples TRBV2 to TRBJ2-1; 8 positions match TRBD2. After removal of 9 bases from V and 4 bases from J, the junction contained 11 bases not matched to a gene. CDR1 SNHLY and CDR2 FYNNEI come from the germline V gene. CDR3 length: 15 residues. CDR3: CASTPGLGQYNEQFF. CDR3 DNA sequence: TGTGCCAGTACTCCGGGACTAGGGCAATACAATGAGCAGTTCTTC. Full variable domain (missing parts from reference TRBV2 and TRBJ2-1): EPEVTQTPSHQVTQMGQEVILRCVPISNHLYFYWYRQILGQKVEFLVSFYNNEISEKSEIFDDQFSVERPDGSNFTLKIRSTKLEDSAMYFCASTPGLGQYNEQFFGPGTRLTVL.

The chain links TRBV6-5 to TRBJ2-6; D remains unclear. CDR1 is MNHEY, CDR2 SVGAGI, per germline. The CDR3 covers 14 residues. The ends were cut back, 6 bases at V and 2 bases at J, with 8 bases in the middle. CDR3 nucleotides: TGTGCCAGCAGCAAGAGTACTGGGGCCAACGTCCTGACTTTC. Translated: CASSKSTGANVLTF.

In the case of this clone: One end of the junction varies from germline; a read error may be responsible. V gene TRBV2 combines with J gene TRBJ1-2; D is ambiguous. CDR3 length equals 11 residues. Per germline, CDR1 SNHLY and CDR2 FYNNEI. CDR3 amino acids: CASRSRGRSSF. For the CDR3, the DNA is TGTGCCAGCAGGTCCCGAGGGAGGTCCTCCTTC.

The chain employs TRBV28 and TRBJ1-4; TRBD1 is a possible D gene (6 bases). The V gene lost 5 bases and the J gene lost 4 bases, with 14 bases spanning the gap. Germline loops: CDR1 MDHEN, CDR2 SYDVKM. The CDR3 is made up of 15 amino acids. The CDR3 DNA reads TGTGCCAGCAGTCTGGGGGGGCTTCTTAATGAAAAACTGTTTTTT. This encodes CASSLGGLLNEKLFF.

The chain uses TRBV28 and TRBJ1-5, with no clear D. The CDR3 extends over 15 amino acids. CDR1 is MDHEN and CDR2 is SYDVKM in the germline V gene. The germline V and J ends were trimmed by 1 base and 2 bases, with 9 bases remaining between them. The CDR3 coding sequence is TGTGCCAGCAGTTTATTTGGTTCGGGCAATCAGCCCCAGCATTTT. It translates to CASSLFGSGNQPQHF.

CDR3 sequence (DNA): TGTGCCATCAGTGTATACCGGGACAGGGGGACAGATACGCAGTATTTT. Translation: CAISVYRDRGTDTQYF. This chain links TRBV10-3 with TRBJ2-3, with 11 bases matching TRBD1. Germline V gene data show CDR1 as ENHRY and CDR2 as SYGVKD. CDR3 length: 16 amino acids. The V and J ends lost 4 bases and 3 bases, in that order; junction bases with no gene match: 6.

This CDR3 reads CASSLRGPEQYF. The CDR3 nucleotides are TGTGCCAGCAGTTTAAGAGGGCCCGAGCAGTACTTC. The rearrangement joins TRBV28 to TRBJ2-7, with D perhaps matching TRBD2 (5 bases). Trimming cost V 2 bases and J 6 bases, with 8 bases left between them. This CDR3 is 12 amino acids long. The germline V gene has CDR1 MDHEN and CDR2 SYDVKM.

This CDR3 reads CATSRGVGLTPQETQYF. The CDR3, as DNA: TGTGCCACCAGCAGAGGTGTCGGGTTGACGCCCCAAGAGACCCAGTACTTC. The rearrangement uses TRBV15 and TRBJ2-5; no definite D call. Looked up from germline, CDR1 is LNHNV and CDR2 is YYDKDF (reference sequence). The CDR3 runs to 17 residues. V lost 1 base and J lost 1, with 16 bases in between.

This clone was observed a handful of times. The genes are TRBV7-6 and TRBJ2-7; 10 nucleotides align to TRBD1. There are 18 residues in the CDR3. The germline gives CDR1 SGHVS, CDR2 FNYEAQ. The J segment lost 5 bases and the V segment lost 0 bases, leaving 13 bases of the junction unmatched. The CDR3 protein is CASSLAGTGAYPANEQYF. CDR3 coding DNA: TGTGCCAGCAGCTTAGCTGGGACAGGGGCCTATCCGGCCAACGAGCAGTACTTC.

The chain joins TRBV18 to TRBJ2-1; 10 positions match TRBD2. The CDR3 extends over 16 amino acids. Germline CDR1 reads KGHSH; CDR2 reads LQKENI. V was pared by 3 bases and J by 6 bases, with 8 bases of the junction left unmatched. CDR3 in amino acids: CASSPLGSGRANEQFF. In DNA, the CDR3 is TGTGCCAGCTCACCCCTCGGAAGCGGGAGGGCCAATGAGCAGTTCTTC.

This chain uses TRBV7-9 with TRBJ1-6; 8 bases line up with TRBD1. V lost 3 bases to trimming and J lost 8 bases; unmatched junction nucleotides: 3. Looked up from germline, CDR1 is SEHNR and CDR2 is FQNEAQ (reference sequence). The CDR3 spans 14 residues. The CDR3, as DNA: TGTGCCAGCAGCTTCGGACAGGGTTATTCACCCCTCCACTTT. Protein product: CASSFGQGYSPLHF.

The chain has TRBV2 and TRBJ2-2, with 9 bases aligning to TRBD2. This CDR3 is built from 16 residues. Germline V lookup: CDR1 SNHLY, CDR2 FYNNEI. Trimming removed 5 bases from V and 6 bases from J; junction bases left unmatched: 10. For the CDR3, the DNA is TGTGCCAGCAGTCCCTTCGGCGGGAGGGCCCCCGGGGAGCTGTTTTTT. This sequence encodes CASSPFGGRAPGELFF.

The chain employs TRBV5-1 and TRBJ1-2, with 12 positions matching TRBD1. From germline, CDR1 is SGHRS and CDR2 YFSETQ. J lost 8 bases, V lost 4 bases, and 9 bases had no gene match. The CDR3 runs 15 residues. In DNA form, the CDR3 reads TGCGCCAGCAGCCCTGCGGGGGACAGGGGGCTGGGCTACACCTTC. It translates to CASSPAGDRGLGYTF.